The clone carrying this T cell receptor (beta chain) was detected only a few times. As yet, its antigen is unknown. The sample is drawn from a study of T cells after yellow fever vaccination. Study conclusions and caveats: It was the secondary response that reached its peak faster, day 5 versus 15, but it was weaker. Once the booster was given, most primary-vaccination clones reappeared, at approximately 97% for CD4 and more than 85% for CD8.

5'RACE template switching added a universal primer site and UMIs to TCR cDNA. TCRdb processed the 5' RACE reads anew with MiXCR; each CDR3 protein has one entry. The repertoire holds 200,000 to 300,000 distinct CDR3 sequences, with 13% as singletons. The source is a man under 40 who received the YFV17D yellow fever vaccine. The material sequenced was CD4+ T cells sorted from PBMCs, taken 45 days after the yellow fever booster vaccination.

Here the CDR3 reads CASSFFQRGTDTQYF. For the CDR3, the DNA is TGTGCCAGCAGCTTTTTCCAGCGAGGCACAGATACGCAGTATTTT. The chain joins TRBV7-8 to TRBJ2-3; D gene uncertain. CDR1 is SGHVS, CDR2 FQNEAQ, per germline. The length of the CDR3 is 15 residues. The germline V and J ends were trimmed by 3 bases and 1 base, with 11 bases remaining between them.